The source of this TCR beta chain is a study of cytomegalovirus exposure and HLA in healthy donors. The CDR3 totals 12 residues. The germline V and J ends were trimmed by 9 bases and 0 bases, with 8 bases remaining between them. CDR1 LNHDA and CDR2 SQIVND come from the germline V gene (reference sequence). About this clone itself: The antigen remains unidentified.

Whole-study results and caveats: In a later analysis, TCR beta V- and J-gene trimming showed a link to a missense DCLRE1C variant. Later, an analysis found that common viral pathogens appeared to be linked with several of the most significant clusters.

The PCR was carried out with 60 Vbeta primers and 13 Jbeta primers. Some clones are missing from TCRdb's copy, which holds only in-frame ones; the method was immunoSEQ multiplex PCR. The sample includes about 130,000 clones, roughly 80% of them seen just once. The sequence derives from a female donor in good health and CMV-seronegative. Sequencing was performed on PBMCs. The chain carries TRBV19 and TRBJ2-5; perhaps TRBD2 as D (6 bases). DNA for the CDR3: TGTGCCAGCCGGGACTACCAAGAGACCCAGTACTTC. It yields the protein CASRDYQETQYF.